This TCR beta chain was identified in a study of T cell responses to AZD1222 COVID-19 vaccine. Per the germline V gene, CDR1 is SGDLS and CDR2 is YYNGEE. Trimming stripped 0 bases from V and 2 bases from J, with 8 bases between. The length of the CDR3 is 14 residues. Profiled with immunoSEQ multiplex PCR; TCRdb holds only in-frame clones, not every one. The table records under 150,000 clones, just over 85% of them present only once. General study points: After the peak T cell response, and only then, were repertoires sampled. Nearly half of the spike-specific TCRs reportedly recognize variant regions that carry no mutations. Just a handful of people given AZD1222 tested seropositive at baseline. Clonal diversity was possibly underestimated; the donors were predominantly white British and more often female.

With regard to this clone: What it binds is not known.

The chain is built from TRBV9 and TRBJ2-5, with D uncertain. This clonotype originated in an adult in good health. The specimen was peripheral blood, collected on day 0 of MenACWY control vaccination. CDR3 loop: CASSVASSQETQYF. CDR3 DNA: TGTGCCAGCAGCGTAGCCAGTTCGCAAGAGACCCAGTACTTC.